This T cell receptor beta chain came from a study of CD8 T cells in Susac syndrome (dated by TCRdb to the late 2010s). About the study as a whole: The study used repertoire sequencing to test whether antigen drove CD8+ T cell activation and differentiation in Susac syndrome.

RNA was extracted using the RNeasy kit, and about 0.45 to 1 ug of the RNA was reverse transcribed with random hexamers. The immunoSEQ multiplex PCR assay, which covers 54 Vbeta and 13 Jbeta segments, was used to amplify TCR beta CDR3 regions. Bias from PCR amplification was corrected by using a synthetic template baseline for primer optimization and for computational correction. In the original analysis: Reads were annotated to V, D and J genes according to IMGT and were analyzed with immunoSEQ Analyzer, with only productive sequences retained. Clonality was computed as one minus Shannon entropy normalized by log2 of the number of productive unique sequences. Public and private clones were assessed among the 100 most prevalent clones of each patient and control. Susac-specific clones were defined as absent from healthy and MS cohorts, around 1,000 published viral clones and other ImmuneACCESS disease sequences. Clones were called with MiXCR by TCRdb after fastp trimmed the public reads at Q25, and only in-frame beta chains were retained. Rows merge per CDR3 protein into single entries with the most common DNA and genes. The V and J calls come from TCRdb's annotation, not from the publication. For this sample there are 110,000 or so distinct CDR3 sequences; around 90% appear just once. The ten top clones hold 0.11% to 0.15% of the sample.

CDR1 MDHEN and CDR2 SYDVKM are derived from the germline V gene. The CDR3, cysteine through phenylalanine, is 14 amino acids long. Left in the record is the CDR3 DNA by itself, 42 bases read in frame from the first base. V loses 3 bases, J loses 1 base, and the germline ends lie 7 bases apart. High-throughput TCR beta sequencing profiled peripheral blood CD8+ and CD4+ T cells from healthy donors, Susac syndrome patients and multiple sclerosis patients. Healthy donors were age- and sex-matched controls. Bulk CD8+ and CD4+ T cells were purified by magnetic negative isolation, while CD8+ TEMRA cells were enriched using FACS. Blood was drawn into EDTA tubes, processed within 24 hours, and PBMCs were isolated by density gradient centrifugation. PBMCs intended for TCR sequencing were cryopreserved in liquid nitrogen and thawed later in a water bath at 37 degrees C. The sorted or isolated CD4+, CD8+ and CD8+ TEMRA cells had a purity of 90% or higher.

Points on this clonotype: The target of this receptor is not known. No quality values exist for individual bases; no much larger clone is one base distant.

Overall results and qualifications from the work: The study acknowledged that relatively few individuals were included in the TCR sequencing and HLA analysis.

Sequencing input: CD4+ T cells from PBMCs. This receptor was taken from a human donor in good health. The rearrangement combines TRBV28 with TRBJ1-5; confidence is insufficient to name the D gene. The CDR3 in this case is CASSFVVSNQPQHF. The nucleotides read TGTGCCAGCAGTTTCGTTGTAAGCAATCAGCCCCAGCATTTT.